The following is a TCR beta chain sequence with its context. The data were taken from a study of control samples from healthy donors and cancer patients. Here immunoSEQ multiplex PCR was the method, and the copy in TCRdb shows in-frame clones only, minus some. The profile shows some 120,000 clones, more than 75% of them singletons. This clonotype was obtained from a woman aged 70-85 years in good health. The sequencing sample was made of blood.

CDR3 DNA sequence: TGCGCCAGCAGCCAAGATCGAACGGCTTTTAAGAACGAGCAGTACTTC. Amino acid sequence: CASSQDRTAFKNEQYF. The chain is built from TRBV4-3 and TRBJ2-7; no firm D call. The CDR3 has 16 amino acids. With 0 bases removed from V and 5 bases from J, the gap between germline ends came to 17 bases. Germline assignment: CDR1 LGHNA and CDR2 YSLEER.